This passage covers 8 T cell receptor beta chains from one sample sequenced in a study of CD8 T cells in ankylosing spondylitis. TCRdb re-called the 5' RACE reads through MiXCR, storing one row per CDR3 protein. The sample consists of some 290,000 distinct CDR3 sequences, around 18% of them appearing once. The specimen sequenced was blood, either unsorted or a sorted T cell fraction (not recorded which). The receptors were gathered from a male donor with ankylosing spondylitis or in good health (not recorded which).

The chain couples TRBV5-6 to TRBJ2-7; the D is unclear. The CDR3 is 14 residues long. V lost 2 bases and J 0 bases, leaving 9 bases between the germline ends. Germline V gene sequence: CDR1 SGHDT, CDR2 YYEEEE. For the CDR3, the DNA is TGTGCCAGCAGCTTCGGCCGTAGCTCCTACGAGCAGTACGTC. Residues: CASSFGRSSYEQYV.

V usage is TRBV12-3 or TRBV12-4 and J usage is TRBJ2-1; a weak D match, TRBD2 (6 bases). The CDR3 runs 14 residues. The V end was cut by 3 bases, the J end by 4 bases, with 10 bases between. The CDR3 region is CASSFGGVYNEQFF. The DNA of the CDR3 is TGTGCCAGCAGTTTTGGCGGGGTGTACAATGAGCAGTTCTTC.

This clonotype has a handful of counts. The chain couples TRBV3-1 to TRBJ2-1; no clear D gene. This CDR3 region has 15 residues. Germline-derived CDR1 and CDR2 are LGHDT and YNNKEL (reference sequence). The V end was cut by 0 bases, the J end by 0 bases, with 6 bases between. CDR3 in amino acids: CASSQDTGSYNEQFF. The CDR3, as DNA: TGTGCCAGCAGCCAAGATACTGGCTCCTACAATGAGCAGTTCTTC.

The rearrangement links TRBV4-1 to TRBJ1-5; TRBD1 agrees at 9 bases. The CDR3 spans 17 residues. The germline gives CDR1 MGHRA, CDR2 YSYEKL. The trim removed 0 bases at V and 3 bases at J, leaving 6 bases unmatched. CDR3 nucleotide sequence: TGCGCCAGCAGCCAAGATTGGGACAGGGCAAACAATCAGCCCCAGCATTTT. Translation: CASSQDWDRANNQPQHF.

The chain recombines TRBV28 with TRBJ1-1; perhaps TRBD1 as D (5 bases). Trimming shortened V by 3 bases and J by 3 bases, and 14 bases separated the two germline ends. This CDR3 has 15 amino acids. Germline CDR1 reads MDHEN; CDR2 reads SYDVKM. The DNA of the CDR3 is TGTGCCAGCAGTTTCAGGGTGGGGCTGGACACTGAAGCTTTCTTT. Protein: CASSFRVGLDTEAFF. The variable domain in full, completed from reference TRBV28 and TRBJ1-1, reads DVKVTQSSRYLVKRTGEKVFLECVQDMDHENMFWYRQDPGLGLRLIYFSYDVKMKEKGDIPEGYSVSREKKERFSLILESASTNQTSMYLCASSFRVGLDTEAFFGQGTRLTVV.

This clonotype was observed a few times. In DNA form, the CDR3 reads TGCAGTGCCCAGCGCCGGAACGAGCAGTACGTC. Amino acid sequence: CSAQRRNEQYV. The rearrangement uses TRBV20-1 and TRBJ2-7; unclear D gene. Germline-derived CDR1 and CDR2 are DFQATT and SNEGSKA (reference sequence). V lost 6 bases, J lost 5 bases, and 11 bases lay in between. The CDR3 runs to 11 residues.

The chain couples TRBV6-2 or TRBV6-3 to TRBJ2-3; D tentatively fits TRBD1 or TRBD2 (5 bases each). The CDR3 length is 15 residues. Trimming left V 8 bases short and J 2 bases short, with 17 bases between. From germline, CDR1 is MNHEY and CDR2 SVGEGT. CDR3 in DNA: TGTGCCAGCGATACACCGGGACCAGACACAGATACGCAGTATTTT. The encoded protein is CASDTPGPDTDTQYF.

This clonotype was recorded many times. The chain recombines TRBV12-3 or TRBV12-4 with TRBJ2-2, with 13 bases that match TRBD2. Trimming at V came to 3 bases and at J to 8 bases, leaving 3 bases not matched to a gene. This CDR3 is built from 15 residues. The CDR3 region is CASSFRTSGGGELFF. CDR3 coding DNA: TGTGCCAGCAGTTTTAGGACTAGCGGGGGAGGGGAGCTGTTTTTT.